This TCR beta chain was captured in a study of cytomegalovirus exposure and HLA in healthy donors. Note on this clone: The antigen remains undetermined.

This PCR relied on a set of 60 Vbeta primers and 13 Jbeta primers. This table comes from immunoSEQ multiplex PCR, and its TCRdb copy is limited to in-frame clones, with some not included. The sample lists 200,000 or so clones; roughly 85% were seen once. Findings and limits, study-wide: An ancestry cluster, one associated with Asian ancestry, reportedly showed fewer N-insertions than the roughly 700-donor mean in a later analysis. It was reportedly the case that the classifier diagnosed cytomegalovirus status with high specificity and sensitivity. Cytomegalovirus association was assigned to about 150 TCR beta chains. Highly shared variants forming one cluster were likely a sequencing artifact.

Per germline, CDR1 LNHNV and CDR2 YYDKDF (reference sequence). The ends were cut back, 3 bases at V and 3 bases at J, with 14 bases in the middle. This CDR3 is built from 15 residues. The sample consisted of PBMCs. The clonotype was recovered from a man younger than 30 in good health and CMV-seronegative. The chain is built from TRBV15 and TRBJ1-1; no reliable D call. The CDR3: CATSRDRAGDTEAFF. CDR3 nucleotides: TGTGCCACCAGCAGGGACCGGGCCGGGGACACTGAAGCTTTCTTT.